This TCR beta chain was captured by sequencing in a study of Graves' ophthalmopathy and Graves' hyperthyroidism. Overall study context: Peripheral blood sampling preceded any treatment and occurred at initial diagnosis.

Amplification from RNA transcripts yielded the TCR beta CDR3 regions. The authors performed first-round RT-PCR with HTBI primers and then a second-round multiplex PCR. TCRdb re-called the multiplex PCR reads with MiXCR, one entry per CDR3 protein. This sample carries hundreds of thousands of distinct CDR3 sequences, about 21% of them seen once, and the ten largest clones take roughly 3%. Germline V gives CDR1 ENHRY, CDR2 SYGVKD. This CDR3 region has 14 residues. V was trimmed by 2 bases and J by 3 bases, leaving 11 bases between them. Orbital computed tomography and thyroid ultrasound, along with TRAb, serum thyroxine and clinical symptoms, underpinned diagnosis.

Sample: peripheral blood. The chain is built from TRBV10-3 and TRBJ2-7; D is unclear. This TCR derives from a woman aged 18-29 years with stable Graves' hyperthyroidism. The DNA of the CDR3 is TGTGCCATCAGTGAGGGCGCCGGCTACTACGAGCAGTACTTC. Translation gives CAISEGAGYYEQYF.